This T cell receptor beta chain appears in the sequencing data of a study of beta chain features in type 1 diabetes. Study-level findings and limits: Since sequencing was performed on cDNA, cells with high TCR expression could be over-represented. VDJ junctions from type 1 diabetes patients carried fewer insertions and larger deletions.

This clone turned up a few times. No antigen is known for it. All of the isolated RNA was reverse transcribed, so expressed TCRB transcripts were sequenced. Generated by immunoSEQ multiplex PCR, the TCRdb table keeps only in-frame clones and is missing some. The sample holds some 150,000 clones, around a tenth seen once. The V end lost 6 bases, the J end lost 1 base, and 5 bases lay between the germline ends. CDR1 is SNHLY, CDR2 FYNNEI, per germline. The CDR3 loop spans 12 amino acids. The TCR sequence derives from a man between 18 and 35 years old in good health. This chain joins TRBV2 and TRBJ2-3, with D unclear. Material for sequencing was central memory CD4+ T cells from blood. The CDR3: CASSRGTDTQYF. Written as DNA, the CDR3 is TGTGCCAGCAGCCGGGGCACAGATACGCAGTATTTT.